These T cell receptor beta chains were read from a single sample in a study of regulatory T cells in long-lasting Graves disease. TCRdb fed the multiplex PCR reads into MiXCR, producing one record per CDR3 protein. Altogether more than 400,000 distinct CDR3 sequences are present, under 20% being singletons, with the ten largest covering over 9%. This sample was shared with a second study, whose subject was T cells in Graves' hyperthyroidism and ophthalmopathy.

Sequences were derived from peripheral blood mononuclear cells (PBMCs), sampled at new diagnosis, from a patient treated with antithyroid drugs. All receptors come from a man aged 35 to 55 with Graves disease. CDR3s include the opening cysteine and the closing phenylalanine or tryptophan. The D gene is left open where the match is weak. Rows give clone size only sometimes, using once, few, many, or a class for an expanded clone.

j_gene | d_gene | abundance | v_gene | CDR3aa | CDR3nt
TRBJ2-1 | . | few | TRBV7-2 | CASSLRLPSYNEQFF | TGTGCCAGCAGCTTAAGGCTACCCTCCTACAATGAGCAGTTCTTC
TRBJ2-2 | . | many | TRBV20-1 | CSARGHSANTGELFF | TGCAGTGCTAGGGGACACTCCGCGAACACCGGGGAGCTGTTTTTT
TRBJ2-5 | TRBD1 | many | TRBV29-1 | CSVAYGTGGGETQYF | TGCAGCGTTGCTTATGGGACAGGAGGTGGAGAGACCCAGTACTTC
TRBJ2-2 | TRBD2 | . | TRBV9 | CASSATPTSGSYGGELFF | TGTGCCAGCAGCGCCACCCCGACTAGCGGGAGTTACGGCGGGGAGCTGTTTTTT
TRBJ2-2 | . | many | TRBV2 | CASSPRQLTGELFF | TGTGCCAGCAGTCCTCGACAGCTAACCGGGGAGCTGTTTTTT
TRBJ1-3 | . | many | TRBV28 | CASRRSQLFSGNTIYF | TGTGCCAGCAGGAGGTCACAGCTCTTCTCTGGAAACACCATATATTTT
TRBJ1-2 | . | many | TRBV6-5 | CASSYSRDRLDYGYTF | TGTGCCAGCAGTTACTCGAGGGACCGCCTTGACTATGGCTACACCTTC
TRBJ2-7 | . | many | TRBV7-8 | CASSLVGSRYEQYF | TGTGCCAGCAGCTTAGTAGGAAGCCGCTACGAGCAGTACTTC
TRBJ2-1 | TRBD2 | . | TRBV20-1 | CSARHEGGSRNEQLF | TGCAGTGCTAGGCATGAAGGCGGGAGTCGAAATGAGCAGCTCTTC
TRBJ1-1 | . | many | TRBV2 | CASSEALGANTEAFF | TGTGCCAGCAGTGAAGCGCTTGGGGCGAACACTGAAGCTTTCTTT
TRBJ2-1 | . | few | TRBV18 | CASSPEITRWNEQFF | TGTGCCAGCTCACCAGAGATCACTAGGTGGAATGAGCAGTTCTTC
TRBJ2-1 | . | few | TRBV29-1 | CSGAAAYNGQFF | TGCAGCGGGGCAGCAGCATACAATGGGCAGTTCTTC
TRBJ2-1 | TRBD2 | many | TRBV30 | CAWSEAGGFFF | TGTGCCTGGAGTGAAGCGGGGGGCTTTTTCTTC
TRBJ2-5 | TRBD2 | many | TRBV7-9 | CASSGGLAGWETQYF | TGTGCCAGCAGCGGGGGACTAGCGGGCTGGGAGACCCAGTACTTC
TRBJ2-3 | TRBD2 | . | TRBV7-8 | CASRKRTSGRPDTQYF | TGTGCCAGCAGGAAGCGAACTAGCGGGAGGCCAGATACGCAGTATTTT